This TCR beta chain was captured by sequencing in a study of blood T cell repertoires in COVID-19. The repertoire was sequenced with immunoSEQ multiplex PCR; TCRdb's copy has only in-frame clones and lacks some. The data contain about 280,000 clones, about four fifths of them singletons. This CDR3 is built from 16 residues. Between the trimmed V and J ends, which lost 11 bases and 0 bases, there was a span of 20 bases. The germline V gene encodes CDR1 LNHDA and CDR2 SQIVND (reference sequence). The TCR comes from a woman aged 45-59 years who had recovered from COVID-19. Sequenced: peripheral blood. The genes are TRBV19 and TRBJ1-5; D not resolved. The CDR3, as DNA: TGTGCCGCCCCGGGAGGAAGCGTGATTAGCAATCAGCCCCAGCATTTT. Translating gives CAAPGGSVISNQPQHF. The variable domain in full, with the rest retrieved from reference TRBV19 and TRBJ1-5, is DGGITQSPKYLFRKEGQNVTLSCEQNLNHDAMYWYRQDPGQGLRLIYYSQIVNDFQKGDIAEGYSVSREKKESFPLTVTSAQKNPTAFYLCAAPGGSVISNQPQHFGDGTRLSIL.